This TCR beta chain was sequenced in a study of blood T cell repertoires in COVID-19. Looking at the study overall: The United States, Italy and Spain provided the acute and convalescent COVID-19 samples. Nucleic acid was either cDNA or gDNA, and it came from T cells, B-cell-depleted T cells, or PBMCs.

The CDR3 consists of 13 residues. The germline V and J ends were trimmed by 4 bases and 2 bases, with 8 bases remaining between them. Per the original data handling: Amplification of reference gene primers was used by the study to estimate nucleated cell counts. Profiled with immunoSEQ multiplex PCR; TCRdb holds only in-frame clones, not every one. V, J and clone size are taken as reported in that table, and D and trimming were inferred from the DNA itself. Counted here are a few hundred thousand clones, 70% to 85% occurring once; the ten biggest clones make up about 8.9%. V gene TRBV12-3 or TRBV12-4 combines with J gene TRBJ1-1; a possible D gene is TRBD1 (6 bases). The receptor comes from an elderly man with acute or convalescent COVID-19. Material: peripheral blood. The CDR3 nucleotides are TGTGCCAGCAGTTCGGGACAAAACACTGAAGCTTTCTTT. It specifies CASSSGQNTEAFF.